This TCR beta chain was recorded in a study of Tregs in tolerant kidney transplant recipients. Study-level findings and limits: Biological reproducibility was not directly addressed in this study.

Of note for this clone: Its matching antigen is unknown.

V gave up 3 bases and J gave up 3 bases, with 9 bases separating them. The germline CDR1 and CDR2 sequences are SGHRS and YFSETQ. CDR3 size: 13 residues. Profiling relied on immunoSEQ multiplex PCR, and the TCRdb table lists in-frame clones only, not all of them. This sample carries about 240,000 clones, 65% to 85% of them seen once, and the ten largest clones take roughly 0.67%. Sequencing was carried out using CD4+ T cells from blood. This sequence was found in a human donor in good health. The chain uses TRBV5-1 and TRBJ2-5; weak D call: TRBD2 (5 bases). The CDR3 loop is CASSSDGKETQYF. Written as DNA, the CDR3 is TGCGCCAGCAGCTCTGACGGGAAAGAGACCCAGTACTTC.